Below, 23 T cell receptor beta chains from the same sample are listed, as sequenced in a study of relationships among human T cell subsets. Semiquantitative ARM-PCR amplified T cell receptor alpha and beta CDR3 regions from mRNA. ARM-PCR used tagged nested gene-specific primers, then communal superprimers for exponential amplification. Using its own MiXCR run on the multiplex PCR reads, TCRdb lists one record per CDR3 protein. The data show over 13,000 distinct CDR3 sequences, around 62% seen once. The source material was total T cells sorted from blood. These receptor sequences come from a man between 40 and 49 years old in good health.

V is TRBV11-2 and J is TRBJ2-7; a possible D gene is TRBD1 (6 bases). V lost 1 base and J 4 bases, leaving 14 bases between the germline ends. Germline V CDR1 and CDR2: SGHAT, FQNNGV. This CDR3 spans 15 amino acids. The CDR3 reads CASSLGPQRGYEQYF. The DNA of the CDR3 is TGTGCCAGCAGCTTAGGCCCCCAAAGGGGGTACGAGCAGTACTTC.

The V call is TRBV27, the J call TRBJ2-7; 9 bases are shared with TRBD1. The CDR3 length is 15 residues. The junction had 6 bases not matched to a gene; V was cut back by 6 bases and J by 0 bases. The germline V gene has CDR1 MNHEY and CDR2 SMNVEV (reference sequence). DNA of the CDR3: TGTGCCAGCAGACGGGACAGGGCATCCTCCTACGAGCAGTACTTC. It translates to CASRRDRASSYEQYF.

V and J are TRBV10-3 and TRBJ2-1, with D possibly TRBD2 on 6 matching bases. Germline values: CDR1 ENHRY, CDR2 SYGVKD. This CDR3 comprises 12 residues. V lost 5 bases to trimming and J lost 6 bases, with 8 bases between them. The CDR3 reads CAISMTSNEQFF. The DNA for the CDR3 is TGTGCCATCAGTATGACTAGCAATGAGCAGTTCTTC.

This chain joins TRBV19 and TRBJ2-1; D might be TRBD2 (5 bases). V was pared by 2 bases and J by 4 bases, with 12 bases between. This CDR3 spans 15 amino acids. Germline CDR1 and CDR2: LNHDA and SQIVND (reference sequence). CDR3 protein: CASSISSLGYNEQFF. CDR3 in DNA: TGTGCCAGTAGTATATCTAGCCTAGGGTACAATGAGCAGTTCTTC.

Here the CDR3 reads CASSAELSYGYTF. The CDR3 nucleotides read TGTGCCAGCAGTGCGGAGTTATCTTATGGCTACACCTTC. J is TRBJ1-2 and V is TRBV2; D is uncertain. The CDR3 length is 13 residues. CDR1 is SNHLY, CDR2 FYNNEI, per germline. V dropped 4 bases and J dropped 5 bases, with 11 bases sitting between them.

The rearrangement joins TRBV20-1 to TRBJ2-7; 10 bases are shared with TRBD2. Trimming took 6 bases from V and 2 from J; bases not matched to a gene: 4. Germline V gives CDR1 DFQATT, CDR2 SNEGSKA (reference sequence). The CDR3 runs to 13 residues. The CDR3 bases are TGCAGTGCGTGGACTAGCGGAGCCTACGAGCAGTACTTC. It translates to CSAWTSGAYEQYF.

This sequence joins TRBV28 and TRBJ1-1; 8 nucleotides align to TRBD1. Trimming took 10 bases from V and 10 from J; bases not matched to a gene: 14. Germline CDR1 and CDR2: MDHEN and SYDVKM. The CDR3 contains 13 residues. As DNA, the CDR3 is TGTGCCACAACGACAGGGGCTCCGAGGGGAGCTTTCTTT. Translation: CATTTGAPRGAFF. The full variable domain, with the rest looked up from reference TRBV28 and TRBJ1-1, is DVKVTQSSRYLVKRTGEKVFLECVQDMDHENMFWYRQDPGLGLRLIYFSYDVKMKEKGDIPEGYSVSREKKERFSLILESASTNQTSMYLCATTTGAPRGAFFGQGTRLTVV.

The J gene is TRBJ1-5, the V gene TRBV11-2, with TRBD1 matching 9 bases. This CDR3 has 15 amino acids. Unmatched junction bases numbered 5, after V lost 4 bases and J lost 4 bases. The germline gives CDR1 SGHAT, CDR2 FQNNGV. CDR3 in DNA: TGTGCCAGCAGCTCCTGGGGACAGGGTAATCAGCCCCAGCATTTT. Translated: CASSSWGQGNQPQHF.

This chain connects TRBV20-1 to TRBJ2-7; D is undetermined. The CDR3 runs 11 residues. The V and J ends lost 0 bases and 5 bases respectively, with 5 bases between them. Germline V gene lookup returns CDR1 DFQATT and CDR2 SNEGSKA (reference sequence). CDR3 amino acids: CSARDRDEQYF. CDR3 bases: TGCAGTGCTAGAGATCGGGACGAGCAGTACTTC.

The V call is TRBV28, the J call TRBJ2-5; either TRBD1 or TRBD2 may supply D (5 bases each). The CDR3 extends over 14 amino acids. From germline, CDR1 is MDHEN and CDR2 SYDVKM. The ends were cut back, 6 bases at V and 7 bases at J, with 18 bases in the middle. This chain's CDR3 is CASRLRGRPTTQYF. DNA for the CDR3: TGTGCCAGCAGACTACGGGGACGACCGACGACCCAGTACTTC.

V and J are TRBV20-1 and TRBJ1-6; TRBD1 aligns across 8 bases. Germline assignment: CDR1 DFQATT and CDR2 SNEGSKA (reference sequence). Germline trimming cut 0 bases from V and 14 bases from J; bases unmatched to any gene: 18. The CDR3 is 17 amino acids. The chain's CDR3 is CSARDFMDRAPLAALHF. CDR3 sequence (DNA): TGCAGTGCTAGAGACTTTATGGACAGGGCCCCATTAGCAGCCCTCCACTTT.

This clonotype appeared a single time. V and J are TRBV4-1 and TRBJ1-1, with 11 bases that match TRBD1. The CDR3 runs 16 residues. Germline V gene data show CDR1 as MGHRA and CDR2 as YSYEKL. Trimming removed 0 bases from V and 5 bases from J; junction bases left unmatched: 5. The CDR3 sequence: CASSQEGTGGSTEAFF. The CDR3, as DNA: TGCGCCAGCAGCCAAGAAGGGACAGGGGGAAGTACTGAAGCTTTCTTT.

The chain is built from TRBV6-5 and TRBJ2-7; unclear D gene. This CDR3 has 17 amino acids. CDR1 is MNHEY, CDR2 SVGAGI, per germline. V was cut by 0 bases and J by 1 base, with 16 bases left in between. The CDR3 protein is CASSYSVGADGSYEQYF. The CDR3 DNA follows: TGTGCCAGCAGTTACTCGGTCGGTGCCGATGGATCCTACGAGCAGTACTTC.

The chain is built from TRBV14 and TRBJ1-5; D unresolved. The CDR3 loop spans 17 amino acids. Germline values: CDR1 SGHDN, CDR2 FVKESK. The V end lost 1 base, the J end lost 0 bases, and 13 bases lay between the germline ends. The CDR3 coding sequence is TGTGCCAGCAGCCAAGCCGACACAGATTATAGCAATCAGCCCCAGCATTTT. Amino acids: CASSQADTDYSNQPQHF. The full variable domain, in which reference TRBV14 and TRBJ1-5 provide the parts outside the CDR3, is EAGVTQFPSHSVIEKGQTVTLRCDPISGHDNLYWYRRVMGKEIKFLLHFVKESKQDESGMPNNRFLAERTGGTYSTLKVQPAELEDSGVYFCASSQADTDYSNQPQHFGDGTRLSIL.

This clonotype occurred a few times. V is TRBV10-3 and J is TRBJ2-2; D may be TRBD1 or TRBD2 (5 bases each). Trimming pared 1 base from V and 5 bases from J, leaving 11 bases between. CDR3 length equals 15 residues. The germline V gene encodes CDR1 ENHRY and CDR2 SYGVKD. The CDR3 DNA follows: TGTGCCATCAGTGAGTTGGGACCAGGTACCGGGGAGCTGTTTTTT. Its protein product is CAISELGPGTGELFF.

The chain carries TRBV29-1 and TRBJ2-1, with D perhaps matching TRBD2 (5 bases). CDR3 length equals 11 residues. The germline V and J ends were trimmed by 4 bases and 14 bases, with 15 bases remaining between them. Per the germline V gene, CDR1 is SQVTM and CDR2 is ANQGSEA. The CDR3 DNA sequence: TGCAGCGTTGCGCCGGACTGGGCGGAGTTCTTC. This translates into CSVAPDWAEFF.

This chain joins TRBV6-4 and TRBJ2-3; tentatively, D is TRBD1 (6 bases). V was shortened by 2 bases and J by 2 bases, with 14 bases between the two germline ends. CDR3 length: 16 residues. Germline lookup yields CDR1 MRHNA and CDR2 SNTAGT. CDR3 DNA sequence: TGTGCCAGCAGTGACCGAGCAGGACAGCCCACAGATACGCAGTATTTT. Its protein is CASSDRAGQPTDTQYF.

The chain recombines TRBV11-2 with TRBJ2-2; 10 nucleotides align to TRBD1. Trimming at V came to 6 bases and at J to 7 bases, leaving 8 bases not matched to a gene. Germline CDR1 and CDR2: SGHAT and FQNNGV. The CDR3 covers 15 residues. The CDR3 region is CASSFRTGGFGELFF. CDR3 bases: TGTGCCAGCAGTTTCAGGACAGGGGGTTTCGGGGAGCTGTTTTTT.

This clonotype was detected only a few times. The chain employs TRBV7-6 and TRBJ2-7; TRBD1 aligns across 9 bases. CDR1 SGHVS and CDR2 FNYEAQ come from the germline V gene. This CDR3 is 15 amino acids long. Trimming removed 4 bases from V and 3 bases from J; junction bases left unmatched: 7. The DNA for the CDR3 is TGTGCCAGCAGCTCCCCGGGACAGGGAGGCTACGAGCAGTACTTC. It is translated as CASSSPGQGGYEQYF.

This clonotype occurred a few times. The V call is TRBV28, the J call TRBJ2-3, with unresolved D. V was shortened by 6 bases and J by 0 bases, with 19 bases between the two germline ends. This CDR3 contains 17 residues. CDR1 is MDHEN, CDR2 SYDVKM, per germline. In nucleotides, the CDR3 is TGTGCCAGCAGCTCCCCCTTTAGACTCTCTAGCACAGATACGCAGTATTTT. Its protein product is CASSSPFRLSSTDTQYF.

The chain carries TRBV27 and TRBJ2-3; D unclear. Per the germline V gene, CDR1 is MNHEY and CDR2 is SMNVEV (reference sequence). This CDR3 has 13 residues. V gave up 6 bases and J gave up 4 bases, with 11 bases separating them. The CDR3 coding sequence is TGTGCCAGCAGGGAAGCAGTGCCAGATACGCAGTATTTT. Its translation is CASREAVPDTQYF.

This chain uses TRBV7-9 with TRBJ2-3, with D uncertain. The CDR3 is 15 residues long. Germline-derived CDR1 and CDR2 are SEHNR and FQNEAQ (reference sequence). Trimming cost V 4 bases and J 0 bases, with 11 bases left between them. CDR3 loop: CASSSRTDSTDTQYF. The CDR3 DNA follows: TGTGCCAGCAGCTCCAGGACGGACAGCACAGATACGCAGTATTTT.

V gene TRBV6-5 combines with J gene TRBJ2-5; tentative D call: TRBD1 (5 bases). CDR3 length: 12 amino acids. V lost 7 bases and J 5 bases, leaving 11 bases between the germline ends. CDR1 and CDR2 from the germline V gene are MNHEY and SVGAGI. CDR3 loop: CASKGFRETQYF. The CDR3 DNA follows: TGTGCCAGCAAGGGGTTCAGGGAGACCCAGTACTTC.